This TCR beta chain was sequenced during a study of blood T cell repertoires in COVID-19. Study in general: Samples taken during acute and convalescent COVID-19 were collected in the United States, Italy and Spain.

Measured with immunoSEQ multiplex PCR; TCRdb has only the in-frame clones, and not every one. The data contain about 440,000 clones, about 90% of them seen just once; the ten biggest clones take up roughly 0.66%. This study enrolled people aged about 18 to 90 from roughly 24 US geographic areas. Self-reported history from a screening survey and questionnaire set each donor's cohort. The germline V gene encodes CDR1 SGHRS and CDR2 YFSETQ. This CDR3 is built from 15 residues. V lost 4 bases, J lost 8 bases, and 9 bases stayed unmatched. The TCR sequence derives from a man aged 18-30 years who had recovered from COVID-19. The chain combines TRBV5-1 with TRBJ2-1, with 10 bases identical to TRBD2. Material: PBMCs or T cells enriched from blood (not recorded which). Here the CDR3 reads CASSTRRTSGDEQFF. The CDR3 DNA reads as TGCGCCAGCAGCACCCGCAGGACTAGCGGCGATGAGCAGTTCTTC.